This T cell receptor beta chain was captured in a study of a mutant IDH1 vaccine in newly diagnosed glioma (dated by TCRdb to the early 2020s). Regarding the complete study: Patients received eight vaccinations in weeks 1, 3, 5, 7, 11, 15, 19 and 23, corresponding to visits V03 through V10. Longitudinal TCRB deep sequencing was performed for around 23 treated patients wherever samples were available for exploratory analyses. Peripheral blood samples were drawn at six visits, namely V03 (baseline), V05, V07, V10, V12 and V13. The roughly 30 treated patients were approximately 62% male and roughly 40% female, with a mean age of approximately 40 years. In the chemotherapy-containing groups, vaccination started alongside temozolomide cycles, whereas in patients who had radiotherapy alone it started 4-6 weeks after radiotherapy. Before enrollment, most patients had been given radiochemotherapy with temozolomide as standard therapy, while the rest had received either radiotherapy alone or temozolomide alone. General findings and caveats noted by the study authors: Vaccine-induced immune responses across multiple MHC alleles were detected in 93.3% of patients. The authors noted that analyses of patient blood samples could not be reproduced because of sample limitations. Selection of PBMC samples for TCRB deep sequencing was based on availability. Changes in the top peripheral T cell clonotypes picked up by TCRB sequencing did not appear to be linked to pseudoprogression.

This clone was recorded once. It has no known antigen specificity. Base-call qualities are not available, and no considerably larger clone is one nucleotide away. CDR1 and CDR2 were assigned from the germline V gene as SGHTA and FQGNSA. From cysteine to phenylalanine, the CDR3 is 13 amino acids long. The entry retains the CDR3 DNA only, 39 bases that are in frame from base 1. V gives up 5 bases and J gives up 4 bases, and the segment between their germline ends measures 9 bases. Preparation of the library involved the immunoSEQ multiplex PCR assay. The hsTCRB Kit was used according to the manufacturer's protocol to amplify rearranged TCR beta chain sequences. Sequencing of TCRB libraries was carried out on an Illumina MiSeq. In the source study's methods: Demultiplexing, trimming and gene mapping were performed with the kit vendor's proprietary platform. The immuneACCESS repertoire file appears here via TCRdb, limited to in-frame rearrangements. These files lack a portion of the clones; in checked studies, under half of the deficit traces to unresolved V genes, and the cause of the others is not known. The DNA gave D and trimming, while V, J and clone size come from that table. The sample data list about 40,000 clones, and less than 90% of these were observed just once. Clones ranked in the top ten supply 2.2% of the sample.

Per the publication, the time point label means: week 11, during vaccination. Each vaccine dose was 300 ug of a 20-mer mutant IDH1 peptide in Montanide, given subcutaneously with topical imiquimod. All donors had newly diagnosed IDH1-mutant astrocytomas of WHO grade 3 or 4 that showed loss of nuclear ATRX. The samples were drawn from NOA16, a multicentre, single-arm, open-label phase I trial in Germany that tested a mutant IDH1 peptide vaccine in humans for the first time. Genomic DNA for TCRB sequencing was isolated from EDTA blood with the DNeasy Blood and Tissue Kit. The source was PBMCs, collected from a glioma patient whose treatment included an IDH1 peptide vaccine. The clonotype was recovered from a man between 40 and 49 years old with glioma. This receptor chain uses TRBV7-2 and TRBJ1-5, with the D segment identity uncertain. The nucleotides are TGTGCCAGCAGCGAAAATAGGAATCAGCCCCAGCATTTT. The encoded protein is CASSENRNQPQHF.